The 16 T cell receptor beta chains given below trace back to one sample, sequenced in a study of cytomegalovirus exposure and HLA in healthy donors. PCR used 60 Vbeta primers and 13 Jbeta primers. Sequenced by immunoSEQ multiplex PCR; TCRdb stores in-frame clones only, minus some. Of some 150,000 clones listed, roughly 78% are singletons. What was sequenced was PBMCs. These receptors all stem from a man aged 50 to 60 in good health and CMV-seropositive.

Concerning this clone: Mismatch with germline at one junction end may stem from a read error. The CDR3 DNA sequence: TGTGCCGGCAGCCCGAGGCGGGGACAGGGGAGTCAGCCCCAGCATTTT. The encoded protein is CAGSPRRGQGSQPQHF. The chain links TRBV4-2 to TRBJ1-5, with 10 bases fitting TRBD1. The germline V gene has CDR1 LGHNA and CDR2 YNFKEQ. The CDR3 spans 16 residues.

The chain is built from TRBV6-5 and TRBJ1-6, with D possibly TRBD1 on 6 matching bases. Germline-derived CDR1 and CDR2 are MNHEY and SVGAGI. The V end was cut by 7 bases, the J end by 7 bases, with 17 bases between. This CDR3 is 15 amino acids long. The CDR3 sequence is CASNPNGGPNSPLHF. CDR3 DNA: TGTGCCAGCAACCCGAACGGGGGGCCGAATTCACCCCTCCACTTT.

V gene TRBV7-9 combines with J gene TRBJ2-7; 10 bases match TRBD2. The CDR3 spans 17 residues. With V trimmed by 2 bases and J by 6 bases, 13 bases remained unmatched. The germline CDR1 and CDR2 sequences are SEHNR and FQNEAQ (reference sequence). CDR3 in DNA: TGTGCCAGCAGCTTACGGGCTAGCGGGGGCGACAGTGGCGAGCAGTACTTC. Encoded protein: CASSLRASGGDSGEQYF.

This sequence joins TRBV5-3 and TRBJ2-1, with D uncertain. TRBV5-3 is identified as an open reading frame with a role that is uncertain. Trimming took 7 bases from V and 8 from J, leaving 7 bases between them. The CDR3 extends over 10 amino acids. The CDR3 DNA is TGTGCCAGACTTGAGGATGAGCAGTTCTTC. Residues: CARLEDEQFF.

The V call is TRBV6-1, the J call TRBJ1-1; a weak D match, TRBD1 (5 bases). Trimming cost V 4 bases and J 7 bases, with 13 bases left between them. There are 13 residues in the CDR3. From germline, CDR1 is MNHNS and CDR2 SASEGT. The CDR3 loop is CASSGERGGEAFF. CDR3 DNA sequence: TGTGCCAGCAGTGGGGAGAGGGGAGGTGAAGCTTTCTTT.

This clone was recorded a few times. This sequence joins TRBV27 and TRBJ2-7; 10 bases fit TRBD1. CDR3 length equals 13 residues. Germline V CDR1 and CDR2: MNHEY, SMNVEV (reference sequence). After removal of 6 bases from V and 3 bases from J, the junction contained 2 bases not matched to a gene. CDR3 DNA: TGTGCCAGCAGATGGGACAGGGGCTACGAGCAGTACTTC. The encoded protein is CASRWDRGYEQYF.

This clone was found a few times. The chain joins TRBV5-1 to TRBJ2-7; no firm D call. Germline V gene data show CDR1 as SGHRS and CDR2 as YFSETQ. This CDR3 spans 13 amino acids. The V end was cut by 4 bases, the J end by 0 bases, with 8 bases between. CDR3 sequence: CASSPSPSYEQYF. The CDR3 region has the DNA TGCGCCAGCAGCCCCTCCCCCTCCTACGAGCAGTACTTC. The variable domain in full, with the rest retrieved from reference TRBV5-1 and TRBJ2-7, is KAGVTQTPRYLIKTRGQQVTLSCSPISGHRSVSWYQQTPGQGLQFLFEYFSETQRNKGNFPGRFSGRQFSNSRSEMNVSTLELGDSALYLCASSPSPSYEQYFGPGTRLTVT.

This chain uses TRBV5-1 with TRBJ1-1, with D maybe TRBD1 (5 bases). V dropped 4 bases and J dropped 1 base, with 17 bases sitting between them. The CDR3 loop spans 16 amino acids. Per germline, CDR1 SGHRS and CDR2 YFSETQ. The CDR3 DNA is TGCGCCAGCAGCATGGTCGGCGGGGGACCGAACACTGAAGCTTTCTTT. Residues: CASSMVGGGPNTEAFF.

J is TRBJ2-5 and V is TRBV5-8; 11 nucleotides agree with TRBD2. The CDR3 spans 18 residues. V trimming: 2 bases; J trimming: 0 bases; junction bases outside the gene matches: 9. Germline CDR1 and CDR2: SGHTS and YDEGEE. The CDR3 region has the DNA TGTGCCAGCAGCTTTTTATCGACTAGCGGGGTTTACCAAGAGACCCAGTACTTC. As protein: CASSFLSTSGVYQETQYF.

The genes are TRBV7-2 and TRBJ1-1; D call uncertain. Germline V gives CDR1 SGHTA, CDR2 FQGNSA. This CDR3 has 14 residues. Trimming left V 6 bases short and J 3 bases short, with 14 bases between. DNA of the CDR3: TGTGCCAGCAGTGATGTCGTAACGGACACTGAAGCTTTCTTT. It is translated as CASSDVVTDTEAFF. The variable domain in full, completed from reference TRBV7-2 and TRBJ1-1, reads GAGVSQSPSNKVTEKGKDVELRCDPISGHTALYWYRQSLGQGLEFLIYFQGNSAPDKSGLPSDRFSAERTGGSVSTLTIQRTQQEDSAVYLCASSDVVTDTEAFFGQGTRLTVV.

The count of this clone is one. The chain couples TRBV6-5 to TRBJ1-6, with a possible D match to TRBD1 (6 bases). This CDR3 is built from 15 residues. V was cut by 0 bases and J by 9 bases, with 12 bases left in between. The germline gives CDR1 MNHEY, CDR2 SVGAGI. CDR3 protein: CASSYSDRRTSPLHF. The CDR3 DNA reads as TGTGCCAGCAGTTACTCAGACAGGAGGACTTCACCCCTCCACTTT.

The chain joins TRBV5-6 to TRBJ2-3, with a weak D call TRBD1 (5 bases). The germline CDR1 and CDR2 sequences are SGHDT and YYEEEE. The CDR3 has 12 amino acids. Trimming shortened V by 0 bases and J by 12 bases, and 11 bases separated the two germline ends. The CDR3 bases are TGTGCCAGCAGCTTGGGAGGCCAGGGACAGTATTTT. Its protein is CASSLGGQGQYF. Looking up the rest from reference TRBV5-6 and TRBJ2-3 gives the full variable domain: DAGVTQSPTHLIKTRGQQVTLRCSPKSGHDTVSWYQQALGQGPQFIFQYYEEEERQRGNFPDRFSGHQFPNYSSELNVNALLLGDSALYLCASSLGGQGQYFGPGTRLTVL.

The chain employs TRBV11-1 and TRBJ2-2; 8 nucleotides line up with TRBD1. J was trimmed by 4 bases and V by 2 bases; bases with no gene match: 6. The CDR3 runs 16 residues. CDR1 is SGHAT, CDR2 FQDESV, per germline (reference sequence). CDR3: CASSLIGQGGTGELFF. CDR3 bases: TGTGCCAGCAGCTTAATTGGACAGGGTGGCACCGGGGAGCTGTTTTTT.

This chain uses TRBV15 with TRBJ2-4; 7 bases fit TRBD2. Trimming at V came to 0 bases and at J to 3 bases, leaving 2 bases not matched to a gene. The CDR3 runs to 15 residues. Germline V CDR1 and CDR2: LNHNV, YYDKDF (reference sequence). CDR3 DNA sequence: TGTGCCACCAGCAGAGATCGGGGGGACAAAAACATTCAGTACTTC. Translation: CATSRDRGDKNIQYF.

The chain carries TRBV14 and TRBJ1-2, with D tentatively TRBD1 (6 bases). The CDR3 consists of 14 residues. With 1 base removed from V and 8 bases from J, the gap between germline ends came to 14 bases. Looked up from germline, CDR1 is SGHDN and CDR2 is FVKESK. CDR3 DNA sequence: TGTGCCAGCAGCCAAGTCCAACAGGGCCAGGGCTACACCTTC. Translated: CASSQVQQGQGYTF.

The chain recombines TRBV2 with TRBJ2-2, with 10 bases aligning to TRBD1. With V trimmed by 6 bases and J by 7 bases, 8 bases remained unmatched. Per the germline V gene, CDR1 is SNHLY and CDR2 is FYNNEI. The CDR3 sequence is 15 residues long. The CDR3 coding sequence is TGTGCCAGCAGGGTCGACAGGGGGCGCGGCGGGGAGCTGTTTTTT. It specifies CASRVDRGRGGELFF.